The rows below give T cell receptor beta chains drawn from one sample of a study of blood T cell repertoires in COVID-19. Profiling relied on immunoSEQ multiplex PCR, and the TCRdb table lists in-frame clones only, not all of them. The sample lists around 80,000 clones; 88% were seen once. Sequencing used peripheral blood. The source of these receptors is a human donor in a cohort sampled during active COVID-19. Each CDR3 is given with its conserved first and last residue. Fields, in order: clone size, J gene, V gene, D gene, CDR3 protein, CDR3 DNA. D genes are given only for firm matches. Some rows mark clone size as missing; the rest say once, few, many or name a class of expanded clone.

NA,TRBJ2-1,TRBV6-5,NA,CASTISANNEQFF,TGTGCCAGCACCATATCTGCTAACAATGAGCAGTTCTTC
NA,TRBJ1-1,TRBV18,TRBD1,CASSPPGQTKNTEAFF,TGTGCCAGCTCACCACCGGGACAGACCAAGAACACTGAAGCTTTCTTT
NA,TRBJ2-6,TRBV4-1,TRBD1,CASSQEMTGRANVLTF,TGCGCCAGCAGCCAAGAAATGACAGGGCGAGCCAACGTCCTGACTTTC
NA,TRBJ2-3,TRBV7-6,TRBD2,CASSLATSGVADTQYF,TGTGCCAGCAGCCTCGCGACTAGCGGGGTTGCAGATACGCAGTATTTT
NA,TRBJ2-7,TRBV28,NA,CASGFQVPYEQYF,TGTGCCAGCGGTTTCCAGGTCCCTTACGAGCAGTACTTC
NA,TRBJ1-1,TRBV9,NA,CASSAQNTEAFF,TGTGCCAGCAGCGCCCAGAACACTGAAGCTTTCTTT
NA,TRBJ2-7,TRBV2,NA,CASSEDTGNSYEQYF,TGTGCCAGCAGTGAAGACACAGGGAACTCCTACGAGCAGTACTTC
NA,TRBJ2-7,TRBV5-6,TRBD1,CASSSGTGVWEQYF,TGTGCCAGCAGCTCCGGGACAGGGGTCTGGGAGCAGTACTTC
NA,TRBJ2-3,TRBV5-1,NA,CASTIGGLSTDTQYF,TGCGCCAGCACCATAGGGGGATTAAGCACAGATACGCAGTATTTT
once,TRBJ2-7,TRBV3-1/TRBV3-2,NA,CASSQDRFSGGTYEQYF,TGTGCCAGCAGCCAAGATCGTTTCTCCGGGGGAACCTACGAGCAGTACTTC
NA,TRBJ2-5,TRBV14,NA,CASSHQGRETQYF,TGTGCCAGCAGCCACCAGGGGCGGGAGACCCAGTACTTC
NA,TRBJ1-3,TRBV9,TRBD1,CASSARQGASGNTIYF,TGTGCCAGCAGCGCCCGACAGGGAGCGTCTGGAAACACCATATATTTT
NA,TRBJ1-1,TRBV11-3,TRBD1,CASSPGQENTEAFF,TGTGCCAGTTCGCCCGGACAGGAGAACACTGAAGCTTTCTTT
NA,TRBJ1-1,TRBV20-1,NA,CSASSGHEAFF,TGCAGTGCTTCCTCTGGACATGAAGCTTTCTTT
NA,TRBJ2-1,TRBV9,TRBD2,CASSVGQREGRNEQFF,TGTGCCAGCAGCGTCGGACAGCGGGAGGGCCGAAATGAGCAGTTCTTC
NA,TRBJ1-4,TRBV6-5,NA,CASSYSSGDNEKLFF,TGTGCCAGCAGTTACTCCTCGGGGGATAATGAAAAACTGTTTTTT
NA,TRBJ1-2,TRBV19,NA,CASDGGSNYGYTF,TGTGCCAGCGACGGGGGTAGTAACTATGGCTACACCTTC
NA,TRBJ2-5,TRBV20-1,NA,CSASGQETQYF,TGCAGTGCTAGCGGGCAAGAGACCCAGTACTTC
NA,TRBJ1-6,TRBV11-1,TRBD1,CASSSGQGGSNSPLHF,TGTGCCAGCAGCTCGGGACAGGGGGGTTCTAATTCACCCCTCCACTTT
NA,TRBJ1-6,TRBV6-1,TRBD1,CASSEEGASSYNSPLHF,TGTGCCAGCAGTGAAGAGGGGGCGAGCTCCTATAATTCACCCCTCCACTTT
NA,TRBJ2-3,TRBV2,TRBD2,CASTRGLAGDTQYF,TGTGCCAGCACCAGAGGACTAGCTGGAGATACGCAGTATTTT
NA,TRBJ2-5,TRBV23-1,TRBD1,CAVTDRGGETQYF,TGCGCCGTCACGGACAGGGGAGGAGAGACCCAGTACTTC
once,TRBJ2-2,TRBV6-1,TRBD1,CASSEQQGGIGELFF,TGTGCCAGCAGTGAACAACAGGGGGGAATCGGGGAGCTGTTTTTT
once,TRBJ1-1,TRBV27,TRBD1,CASRSTGGWTEAFF,TGTGCCAGCAGATCGACAGGGGGATGGACTGAAGCTTTCTTT
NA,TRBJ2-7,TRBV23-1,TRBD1,CASRTGRREQYF,TGCGCCAGCAGGACAGGGCGAAGAGAGCAGTACTTC
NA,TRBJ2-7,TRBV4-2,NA,CASSSGLSYEQYF,TGTGCCAGCAGCTCGGGACTCTCCTACGAGCAGTACTTC
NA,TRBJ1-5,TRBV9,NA,CASSPDSYSNQPQHF,TGTGCCAGCAGCCCCGACAGTTATAGCAATCAGCCCCAGCATTTT
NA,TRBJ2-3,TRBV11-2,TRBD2,CASRRLAGLVDTQYF,TGTGCCAGCAGACGACTAGCGGGATTAGTAGATACGCAGTATTTT
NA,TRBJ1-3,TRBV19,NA,CASSISGGNTIYF,TGTGCCAGTAGTATCTCGGGGGGAAACACCATATATTTT
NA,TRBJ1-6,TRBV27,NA,CAGYRTFNSPLHF,TGTGCCGGCTACAGGACGTTTAATTCACCCCTCCACTTT
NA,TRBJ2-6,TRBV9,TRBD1,CASSALDRAGANVLTF,TGTGCCAGCAGCGCACTCGACAGGGCTGGGGCCAACGTCCTGACTTTC
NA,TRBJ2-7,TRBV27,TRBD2,CASSRRGTSGSYEQYF,TGTGCCAGCAGTCGCCGAGGGACTAGCGGGTCCTACGAGCAGTACTTC
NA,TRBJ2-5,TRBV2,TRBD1,CASSADRGRETQYF,TGTGCCAGCAGTGCTGACAGGGGGCGAGAGACCCAGTACTTC
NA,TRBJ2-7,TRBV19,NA,CASSSRLHSYEQYF,TGTGCCAGTAGTTCACGACTACACTCCTACGAGCAGTACTTC
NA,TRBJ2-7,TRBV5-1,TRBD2,CASSQPSLAGEWSYEQYF,TGCGCCAGCAGCCAACCTTCCCTAGCGGGGGAGTGGTCCTACGAGCAGTACTTC
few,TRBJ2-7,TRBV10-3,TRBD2,CAMSAGESYEQYF,TGTGCCATGTCGGCGGGAGAGTCTTACGAGCAGTACTTC
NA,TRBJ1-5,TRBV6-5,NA,CASSPGGNSNQPQHF,TGTGCCAGCAGTCCGGGGGGCAATAGCAATCAGCCCCAGCATTTT
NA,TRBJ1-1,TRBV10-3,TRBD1,CAISVLHRDRGTTEAFF,TGTGCCATCAGCGTCCTTCACCGGGACAGGGGAACCACTGAAGCTTTCTTT